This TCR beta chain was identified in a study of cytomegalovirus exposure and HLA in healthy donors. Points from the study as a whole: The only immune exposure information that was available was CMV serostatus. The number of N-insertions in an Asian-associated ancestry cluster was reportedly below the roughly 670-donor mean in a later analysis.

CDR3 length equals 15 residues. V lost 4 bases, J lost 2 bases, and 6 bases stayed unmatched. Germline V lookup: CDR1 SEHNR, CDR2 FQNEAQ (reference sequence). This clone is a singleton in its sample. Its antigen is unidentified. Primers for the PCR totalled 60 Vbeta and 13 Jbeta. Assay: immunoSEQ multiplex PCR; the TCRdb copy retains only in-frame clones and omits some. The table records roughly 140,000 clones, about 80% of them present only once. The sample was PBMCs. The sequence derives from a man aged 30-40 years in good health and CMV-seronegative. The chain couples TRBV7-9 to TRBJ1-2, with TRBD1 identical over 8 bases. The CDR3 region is CASSSDRGLNYGYTF. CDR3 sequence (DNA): TGTGCCAGCAGCTCCGACAGGGGTCTAAACTATGGCTACACCTTC.